This T cell receptor (beta chain) was sequenced during a study of control samples from healthy donors and cancer patients. Deletions cut 2 bases from V and 3 bases from J, with 14 bases between. CDR3 length equals 16 residues. Germline V CDR1 and CDR2: SGHRS, YFSETQ. Some clones are missing from TCRdb's copy, which holds only in-frame ones; the method was immunoSEQ multiplex PCR. The repertoire holds under 90,000 clones, with about 92% as singletons. This receptor was taken from a woman aged 55-70 years in good health. The chain joins TRBV5-1 to TRBJ1-4; D is undetermined. The sample consisted of blood. The CDR3, as DNA: TGCGCCAGCAGCTTATTCAACAGCCAATCTAATGAAAAACTGTTTTTT. It translates to CASSLFNSQSNEKLFF.